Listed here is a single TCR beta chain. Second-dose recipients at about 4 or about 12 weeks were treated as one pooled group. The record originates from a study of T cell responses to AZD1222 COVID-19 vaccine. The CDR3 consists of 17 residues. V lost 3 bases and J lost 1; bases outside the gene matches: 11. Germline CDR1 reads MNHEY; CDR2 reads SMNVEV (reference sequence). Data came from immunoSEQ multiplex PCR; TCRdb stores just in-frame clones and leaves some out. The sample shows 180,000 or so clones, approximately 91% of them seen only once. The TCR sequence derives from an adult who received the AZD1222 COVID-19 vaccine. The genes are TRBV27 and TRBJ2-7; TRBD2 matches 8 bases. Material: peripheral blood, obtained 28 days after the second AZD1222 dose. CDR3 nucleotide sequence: TGTGCCAGCAGTTTCTCGCTCAGCGGGAGTATTTCCTACGAGCAGTACTTC. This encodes CASSFSLSGSISYEQYF.